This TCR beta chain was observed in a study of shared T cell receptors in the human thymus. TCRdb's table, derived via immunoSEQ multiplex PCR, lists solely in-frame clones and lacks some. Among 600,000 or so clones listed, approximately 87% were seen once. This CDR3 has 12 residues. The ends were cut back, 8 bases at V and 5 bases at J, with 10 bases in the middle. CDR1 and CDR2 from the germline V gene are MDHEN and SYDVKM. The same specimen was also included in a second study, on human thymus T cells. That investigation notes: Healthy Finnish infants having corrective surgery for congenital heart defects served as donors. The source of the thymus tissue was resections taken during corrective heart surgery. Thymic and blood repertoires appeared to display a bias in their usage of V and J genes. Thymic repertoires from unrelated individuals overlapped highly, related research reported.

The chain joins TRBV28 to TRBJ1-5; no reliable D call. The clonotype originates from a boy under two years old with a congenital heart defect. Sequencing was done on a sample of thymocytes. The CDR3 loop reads CASSWSDQPQHF. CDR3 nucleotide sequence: TGTGCCAGCTCTTGGTCGGATCAGCCCCAGCATTTT.